The 22 T cell receptor beta chains given below trace back to one sample, sequenced in a study of tumor-infiltrating lymphocytes in primary liver carcinoma. Alongside blood RNA obtained from unsorted whole blood, germline DNA was also extracted. cDNA specific to TCR beta was made from 500 to 650 ng of total RNA, with a constant-region primer employed for priming. Library construction for TCR beta comprised three nested multiplex PCR rounds performed with slightly modified ARM-PCR. PCR rounds one and two used TRBV1-TRBV30 forward primers with a C-beta reverse primer for about 9 cycles each. TCRdb independently ran MiXCR on the multiplex PCR reads; one entry per CDR3 protein. The sample contains some 190,000 distinct CDR3 sequences, roughly three fifths of which appear only once. Material for sequencing was peripheral blood. Source of these receptors: a man aged 40-55 years with primary liver carcinoma and hepatitis B virus infection.

The J gene is TRBJ2-7, the V gene TRBV7-8, with 10 bases identical to TRBD2. J lost 0 bases, V lost 5 bases, and 13 bases had no gene match. The CDR3 has 18 amino acids. Per germline, CDR1 SGHVS and CDR2 FQNEAQ. CDR3 region: CASSPNRTSGGPSYEQYF. The CDR3 DNA reads TGTGCCAGCAGCCCAAATAGGACTAGCGGTGGGCCCTCCTACGAGCAGTACTTC.

This clonotype has just a few counts. With a much larger clone just one base away, this may be a read error. The chain couples TRBV11-2 to TRBJ2-7; D is ambiguous. V lost 0 bases and J lost 6, with 6 bases in between. This CDR3 contains 12 residues. Looked up from germline, CDR1 is SGHAT and CDR2 is FQNNGV. The CDR3 protein is CASSLDLCEQYF. DNA for the CDR3: TGTGCCAGCAGCTTAGATCTGTGCGAGCAGTACTTC.

This clonotype came up many times. The chain joins TRBV29-1 to TRBJ2-5; D not resolved. Germline V gives CDR1 SQVTM, CDR2 ANQGSEA. V lost 5 bases and J 2 bases, leaving 9 bases between the germline ends. This CDR3 is 12 amino acids long. DNA for the CDR3: TGCAGCGTTTCACGGTCTCAAGAGACCCAGTACTTC. Its protein is CSVSRSQETQYF.

The chain couples TRBV28 to TRBJ1-1, with TRBD1 as a possible D gene (6 bases). The CDR3 is 16 residues long. Germline V gene sequence: CDR1 MDHEN, CDR2 SYDVKM. V lost 7 bases, J lost 6 bases, and 24 bases lay in between. CDR3 sequence reads: CASTLASVGAGAEAFF. The CDR3, as DNA: TGTGCCAGCACCCTTGCCTCTGTGGGGGCAGGGGCTGAAGCTTTCTTT.

This sequence joins TRBV11-1 and TRBJ2-5; TRBD1 matches 7 bases. The V segment lost 5 bases and the J segment 2 bases; nucleotides outside the gene matches: 8. The CDR3 totals 15 residues. CDR1 is SGHAT and CDR2 is FQDESV in the germline V gene (reference sequence). In DNA, the CDR3 is TGTGCCAGCAGCCAAACCGGGACAGCGCAAGAGACCCAGTACTTC. Protein sequence: CASSQTGTAQETQYF.

V usage is TRBV5-6 and J usage is TRBJ1-1; no reliable D call. The CDR3 has 14 amino acids. Trimming took 5 bases from V and 4 from J, leaving 15 bases between them. CDR1 and CDR2 from the germline V gene are SGHDT and YYEEEE. Here the CDR3 reads CASSSDPQSTEAFF. For the CDR3, the DNA is TGTGCCAGCAGTTCGGACCCACAGAGCACTGAAGCTTTCTTT.

V is TRBV12-3 or TRBV12-4 and J is TRBJ2-1; possible D gene TRBD2, 6 bases. Trimming cost V 6 bases and J 8 bases, with 17 bases left between them. The CDR3 consists of 14 residues. The chain's CDR3 is CASSHGTGSYEQFF. The CDR3 DNA reads as TGTGCCAGCAGCCACGGGACTGGATCGTATGAGCAGTTCTTC.

Worth noting for this clonotype: One end of the junction varies from germline; a read error may be responsible. The gene calls are TRBV10-3 and TRBJ1-1; D is undetermined. Germline CDR1 and CDR2: ENHRY and SYGVKD. The CDR3 sequence is 12 residues long. The DNA for the CDR3 is TGTGCCTTCAGTGAACAGCGGACTAAAGCTCTCTTT. It codes for CAFSEQRTKALF.

This clonotype appeared a few times. This sequence joins TRBV6-5 and TRBJ2-6; D ambiguous. Trimming took 5 bases from V and 0 from J, leaving 5 bases between them. Germline lookup yields CDR1 MNHEY and CDR2 SVGAGI. The CDR3 covers 14 residues. CDR3 amino acids: CASSGSSGANVLTF. CDR3 sequence (DNA): TGTGCCAGCAGTGGGTCCTCTGGGGCCAACGTCCTGACTTTC.

In its sample, this clonotype was seen many times. The chain has TRBV6-1 and TRBJ2-7; 8 bases map to TRBD2. The V gene's germline CDR1 is MNHNS and CDR2 SASEGT. The CDR3 is 12 residues long. V trimming: 2 bases; J trimming: 9 bases; junction bases outside the gene matches: 3. CDR3: CASSESREGQYF. CDR3 DNA: TGTGCCAGCAGTGAATCTCGGGAGGGGCAGTACTTC.

To note about this clonotype: Sequence at one end of the junction differs from germline and may be a read error. The V gene is TRBV11-2, the J gene TRBJ1-2, with 8 bases aligning to TRBD1. Germline V CDR1 and CDR2: SGHAT, FQNNGV. This CDR3 is 14 amino acids long. The CDR3 spells CANSSGQGRYGYTF. CDR3 in DNA: TGTGCCAACAGCTCCGGACAGGGACGATATGGCTACACCTTC.

The rearrangement joins TRBV14 to TRBJ2-1, with 7 bases matching TRBD2. V lost 4 bases to trimming and J lost 5 bases; unmatched junction nucleotides: 8. Germline lookup yields CDR1 SGHDN and CDR2 FVKESK. The CDR3 spans 15 residues. The CDR3 spells CASSPVGGTHNEQFF. As DNA, the CDR3 is TGTGCCAGCAGCCCCGTGGGAGGGACCCACAATGAGCAGTTCTTC.

The V and J genes are TRBV5-4 and TRBJ1-1, with D tentatively TRBD1 (6 bases). The CDR3 is 15 amino acids. Trimming cost V 3 bases and J 4 bases, with 16 bases left between them. Germline loops: CDR1 SGHNT, CDR2 YYREEE (reference sequence). The CDR3 DNA follows: TGTGCCAGCAGCTCCGTGAGGGGGGTGGGCACTGAAGCTTTCTTT. Amino acids: CASSSVRGVGTEAFF.

V usage is TRBV4-1 and J usage is TRBJ2-3; perhaps TRBD2 as D (5 bases). The germline V gene has CDR1 MGHRA and CDR2 YSYEKL. This CDR3 contains 17 residues. CDR3 loop: CTSSQDWRRAKTDTQYF. In DNA, the CDR3 is TGCACAAGCAGCCAAGATTGGAGGCGGGCCAAAACAGATACGCAGTATTTT.

J is TRBJ1-1 and V is TRBV6-5; the D gene is possibly TRBD1 (5 bases). Between the trimmed V and J ends, which lost 8 bases and 5 bases, there was a span of 18 bases. Germline loops: CDR1 MNHEY, CDR2 SVGAGI. The CDR3 has 14 amino acids. CDR3 protein: CASRSVGVRTEAFF. The CDR3 bases are TGTGCCAGCCGCTCTGTAGGGGTAAGGACTGAAGCTTTCTTT.

A note on this clonotype: A much larger clone lies a single base off, so this may be a read error. V usage is TRBV11-2 and J usage is TRBJ2-4, with 7 bases fitting TRBD1. Germline assignment: CDR1 SGHAT and CDR2 FQNNGV. This CDR3 spans 17 amino acids. V was clipped by 3 bases and J by 1 base; unmatched bases: 9. The CDR3 region is CASSFSPQTGAKNIQYF. CDR3 sequence (DNA): TGTGCCAGCAGCTTCTCTCCTCAGACAGGGGCCAAAAACATTCAGTACTTC.

With regard to this clonotype: Here the CDR3 omits its conserved ending phenylalanine or tryptophan, so a read error is the likely source. J is TRBJ2-3 and V is TRBV5-1; D may match TRBD1 or TRBD2 (5 bases each). This CDR3 is built from 15 residues. Trimming took 2 bases from V and 12 from J, leaving 22 bases between them. The germline CDR1 and CDR2 sequences are SGHRS and YFSETQ. The CDR3 loop reads CASSFFGDHADAQYI. DNA of the CDR3: TGCGCCAGCAGCTTCTTCGGGGACCACGCAGATGCTCAGTATATT.

The sample holds many counts of this clonotype. This chain links TRBV5-1 with TRBJ2-3, with D tentatively TRBD1 (6 bases). Germline CDR1 is SGHRS and CDR2 is YFSETQ. The CDR3 spans 12 residues. Trimming removed 5 bases at V and 5 bases at J, with 9 bases between. The CDR3 loop is CASRGQLDTQYF. As DNA, the CDR3 is TGCGCCAGCAGAGGACAGTTAGATACGCAGTATTTT.

The J gene is TRBJ2-5, the V gene TRBV5-5, with 7 bases matching TRBD2. CDR1 is SGHKS, CDR2 YYEKEE, per germline (reference sequence). The J segment lost 6 bases and the V segment lost 2 bases, leaving 10 bases of the junction unmatched. This CDR3 contains 15 residues. The CDR3 spells CASSLSRLAGKTQYF. For the CDR3, the DNA is TGTGCCAGCAGCTTATCCCGACTAGCTGGCAAGACCCAGTACTTC.

The chain uses TRBV11-1 and TRBJ2-1, with a possible D match to TRBD2 (6 bases). Trimming cost V 5 bases and J 5 bases, with 22 bases left between them. CDR1 SGHAT and CDR2 FQDESV come from the germline V gene (reference sequence). The CDR3 has 17 amino acids. The CDR3 DNA follows: TGTGCCAGCAGCATGGTACTAGCTGGAGAAGTTGACAATGAGCAGTTCTTC. Encoded protein: CASSMVLAGEVDNEQFF.

Concerning this clonotype: Given the absence of the conserved phenylalanine or tryptophan at the CDR3 end, a read error is likely. The chain links TRBV5-4 to TRBJ2-7, with TRBD2 matching over 9 bases. V lost 5 bases to trimming and J lost 5 bases; unmatched junction nucleotides: 5. Per germline, CDR1 SGHNT and CDR2 YYREEE (reference sequence). This CDR3 has 13 amino acids. The chain's CDR3 is CASSSGSTDEQYY. CDR3 nucleotides: TGTGCCAGCAGTAGCGGGAGCACGGACGAGCAGTACTAC.

V is TRBV6-5 and J is TRBJ2-7; TRBD1 matches 7 bases. V shed 6 bases, J shed 0 bases, and the junction held 2 bases outside the gene matches. The CDR3 sequence is 13 residues long. CDR1 is MNHEY and CDR2 is SVGAGI in the germline V gene. Written as DNA, the CDR3 is TGTGCCAGCAGACGGGACAGCTCCTACGAGCAGTACTTC. This translates into CASRRDSSYEQYF.